Listed here are 16 T cell receptor beta chains from one sample, sequenced in a study of OX40 agonist ivuxolimab in advanced cancers. Libraries were made using the immunoSEQ multiplex PCR assay. Sourced from immuneACCESS, this table was stored by TCRdb with only in-frame sequences that have V and J called. A share of the clones is absent; for the studies checked, an unresolved V gene accounts for under half, and the remainder has no known explanation. The sample records around 16,000 clones, less than 90% of which are singletons. The ten largest clones represent 3.9% of the sample. Sequencing used CD4+ or CD8+ T cells sorted from blood, obtained in a trial of the OX40 agonist ivuxolimab. These receptors were obtained from an adult with an advanced solid tumor such as melanoma, head and neck, liver or kidney cancer.

V usage is TRBV18 and J usage is TRBJ1-1, with a weak D call TRBD1 (5 bases). This CDR3 contains 12 residues. Germline CDR1 reads KGHSH; CDR2 reads LQKENI. V was shortened by 7 bases and J by 2 bases, with 8 bases between the two germline ends. The CDR3 reads CASLDSNTEAFF. CDR3 coding DNA: TGTGCCAGCTTAGACAGTAACACTGAAGCTTTCTTT.

About this clone itself: One end of the junction fails to match germline, which may point to a read error. The chain is built from TRBV5-1 and TRBJ1-1, with TRBD1 as a possible D gene (5 bases). The CDR3 has 17 residues. Per the germline V gene, CDR1 is SGHRS and CDR2 is YFSETQ. This CDR3 is CANSLERGMAMNTEAFF. In nucleotides, the CDR3 is TGCGCCAACAGCTTGGAACGGGGGATGGCTATGAACACTGAAGCTTTCTTT. Using reference TRBV5-1 and TRBJ1-1 for the parts outside the CDR3, the full variable domain is KAGVTQTPRYLIKTRGQQVTLSCSPISGHRSVSWYQQTPGQGLQFLFEYFSETQRNKGNFPGRFSGRQFSNSRSEMNVSTLELGDSALYLCANSLERGMAMNTEAFFGQGTRLTVV.

This rearrangement joins TRBV10-3 to TRBJ1-5; D gene ambiguous. The CDR3 has 15 residues. Germline CDR1 and CDR2: ENHRY and SYGVKD. Trimming left V 4 bases short and J 7 bases short, with 17 bases between. As DNA, the CDR3 is TGTGCCATCAGTGCCGGGCAGTCGGGTGAGCAGCCCCAGCATTTT. Translation: CAISAGQSGEQPQHF.

This clone showed up just a few times. The chain uses TRBV6-1 and TRBJ1-5; no firm D call. Trimming pared 3 bases from V and 9 bases from J, leaving 12 bases between. The CDR3 contains 13 residues. Looked up from germline, CDR1 is MNHNS and CDR2 is SASEGT. CDR3 sequence (DNA): TGTGCCAGCAGTGATGTTGGCCCTCCGCCCCAGCATTTT. This gives the protein CASSDVGPPPQHF.

The CDR3 region has the DNA TGTGCCAGCAGTTCCATCGGCGGGAGCCCCACAGATACGCAGTATTTT. Translating it yields CASSSIGGSPTDTQYF. V gene TRBV28 combines with J gene TRBJ2-3; the match to TRBD2 covers 7 bases. The CDR3 has 16 amino acids. V trimming: 4 bases; J trimming: 2 bases; junction bases outside the gene matches: 9. Per germline, CDR1 MDHEN and CDR2 SYDVKM.

This chain joins TRBV7-9 and TRBJ1-2, with TRBD1 matching over 9 bases. CDR3 size: 15 residues. Unmatched junction bases numbered 8, after V lost 5 bases and J lost 4 bases. Looked up from germline, CDR1 is SEHNR and CDR2 is FQNEAQ (reference sequence). The CDR3 DNA sequence: TGTGCCAGCAGCCCCGGGACAGGGCTAGGCTATGGCTACACCTTC. Amino acids: CASSPGTGLGYGYTF.

V gene TRBV11-3 combines with J gene TRBJ2-7, with D tentatively TRBD1 (6 bases). Germline lookup yields CDR1 SGHNT and CDR2 YENEEA. V was trimmed by 5 bases and J by 1 base, leaving 12 bases between them. The CDR3 has 14 residues. For the CDR3, the DNA is TGTGCCAGCAGCAATAACAGGGTTTCCTACGAGCAGTACTTC. It translates to CASSNNRVSYEQYF.

This rearrangement joins TRBV6-4 to TRBJ2-3; D unresolved. Germline V lookup: CDR1 MRHNA, CDR2 SNTAGT. V lost 4 bases, J lost 4 bases, and 12 bases lay in between. The CDR3 is 14 amino acids. CDR3 amino acids: CASSVSLTADTQYF. As DNA, the CDR3 is TGTGCCAGCAGTGTGTCCCTCACAGCAGATACGCAGTATTTT.

The chain recombines TRBV11-2 with TRBJ1-5; weak D call: TRBD1 (6 bases). CDR1 is SGHAT, CDR2 FQNNGV, per germline. Trimming cost V 5 bases and J 5 bases, with 13 bases left between them. This CDR3 has 14 amino acids. CDR3 in amino acids: CASSPLGGYQPQHF. The CDR3 coding sequence is TGTGCCAGCAGCCCGTTGGGGGGCTATCAGCCCCAGCATTTT.

The chain employs TRBV6-1 and TRBJ2-5, with D tentatively TRBD2 (6 bases). The CDR3 totals 13 residues. Per the germline V gene, CDR1 is MNHNS and CDR2 is SASEGT. V was clipped by 6 bases and J by 2 bases, with 10 bases between them. In DNA, the CDR3 is TGTGCCAGCAGCGGGACTTTTCAAGAGACCCAGTACTTC. Translation gives CASSGTFQETQYF.

The chain is built from TRBV27 and TRBJ1-2; perhaps TRBD1 as D (5 bases). Looked up from germline, CDR1 is MNHEY and CDR2 is SMNVEV (reference sequence). V lost 6 bases and J lost 7, with 15 bases in between. The CDR3 has 13 amino acids. CDR3 protein: CASRRFLGGGYTF. The CDR3 DNA reads TGTGCCAGCAGGCGATTTCTGGGGGGTGGCTACACCTTC.

The CDR3 nucleotides are TGCGCCAGCAGCCAAGATCTTAGTAGCGGGTCGTCCCGGGGGTACAATGAGCAGTTCTTC. Encoded protein: CASSQDLSSGSSRGYNEQFF. V is TRBV4-3 and J is TRBJ2-1, with TRBD2 matching over 7 bases. Germline lookup yields CDR1 LGHNA and CDR2 YSLEER. The CDR3 consists of 20 residues. Germline trimming cut 0 bases from V and 4 bases from J; bases unmatched to any gene: 18.

This clone has only one observation. J is TRBJ2-1 and V is TRBV18; D is ambiguous. Germline assignment: CDR1 KGHSH and CDR2 LQKENI. Trimming left V 4 bases short and J 6 bases short, with 13 bases between. The CDR3 is 14 amino acids. CDR3 amino acids: CASSQSRASNEQFF. Here the CDR3 DNA reads TGTGCCAGCTCACAAAGCCGGGCCTCCAATGAGCAGTTCTTC.

This chain connects TRBV5-4 to TRBJ2-5; D might be TRBD1 (5 bases). The closer fit of TRBJ2-7 to the DNA end suggests the J call may be wrong. Germline-derived CDR1 and CDR2 are SGHNT and YYREEE (reference sequence). The length of the CDR3 is 14 residues. CDR3 loop: CASSLDDSSYEQYF. The CDR3 coding sequence is TGTGCCAGCAGCTTGGACGACAGCTCCTACGAGCAGTACTTC.

This rearrangement joins TRBV9 to TRBJ2-3; D not resolved. CDR1 SGDLS and CDR2 YYNGEE come from the germline V gene. The V gene lost 0 bases and the J gene lost 2 bases, with 7 bases spanning the gap. The CDR3 runs 14 residues. CDR3: CASSVGDNTDTQYF. For the CDR3, the DNA is TGTGCCAGCAGCGTAGGAGACAACACAGATACGCAGTATTTT.

V and J are TRBV5-6 and TRBJ1-3; D is perhaps TRBD1 (6 bases). V shed 3 bases and J shed 0 bases, with 16 bases lying between them. From germline, CDR1 is SGHDT and CDR2 YYEEEE. The CDR3 totals 17 residues. The CDR3 loop reads CASSSRGHLFSGNTIYF. CDR3 sequence (DNA): TGTGCCAGCAGCTCTAGGGGACACCTTTTCTCTGGAAACACCATATATTTT.